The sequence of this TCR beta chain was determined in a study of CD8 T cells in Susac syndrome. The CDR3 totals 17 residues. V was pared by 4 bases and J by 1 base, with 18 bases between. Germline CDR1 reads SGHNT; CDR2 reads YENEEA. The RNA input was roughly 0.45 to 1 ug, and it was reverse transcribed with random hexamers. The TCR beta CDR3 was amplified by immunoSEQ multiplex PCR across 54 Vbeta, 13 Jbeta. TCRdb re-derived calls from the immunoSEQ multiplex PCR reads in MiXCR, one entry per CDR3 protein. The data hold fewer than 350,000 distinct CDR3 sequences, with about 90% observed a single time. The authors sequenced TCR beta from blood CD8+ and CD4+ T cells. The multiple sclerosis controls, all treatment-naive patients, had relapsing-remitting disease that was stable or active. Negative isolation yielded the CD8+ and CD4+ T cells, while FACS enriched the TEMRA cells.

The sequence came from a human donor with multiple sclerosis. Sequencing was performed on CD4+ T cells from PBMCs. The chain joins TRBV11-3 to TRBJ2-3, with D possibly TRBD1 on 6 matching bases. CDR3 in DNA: TGTGCCAGCAGCTGGGGGTTCGTGGGGGCGGGCACAGATACGCAGTATTTT. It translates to CASSWGFVGAGTDTQYF.